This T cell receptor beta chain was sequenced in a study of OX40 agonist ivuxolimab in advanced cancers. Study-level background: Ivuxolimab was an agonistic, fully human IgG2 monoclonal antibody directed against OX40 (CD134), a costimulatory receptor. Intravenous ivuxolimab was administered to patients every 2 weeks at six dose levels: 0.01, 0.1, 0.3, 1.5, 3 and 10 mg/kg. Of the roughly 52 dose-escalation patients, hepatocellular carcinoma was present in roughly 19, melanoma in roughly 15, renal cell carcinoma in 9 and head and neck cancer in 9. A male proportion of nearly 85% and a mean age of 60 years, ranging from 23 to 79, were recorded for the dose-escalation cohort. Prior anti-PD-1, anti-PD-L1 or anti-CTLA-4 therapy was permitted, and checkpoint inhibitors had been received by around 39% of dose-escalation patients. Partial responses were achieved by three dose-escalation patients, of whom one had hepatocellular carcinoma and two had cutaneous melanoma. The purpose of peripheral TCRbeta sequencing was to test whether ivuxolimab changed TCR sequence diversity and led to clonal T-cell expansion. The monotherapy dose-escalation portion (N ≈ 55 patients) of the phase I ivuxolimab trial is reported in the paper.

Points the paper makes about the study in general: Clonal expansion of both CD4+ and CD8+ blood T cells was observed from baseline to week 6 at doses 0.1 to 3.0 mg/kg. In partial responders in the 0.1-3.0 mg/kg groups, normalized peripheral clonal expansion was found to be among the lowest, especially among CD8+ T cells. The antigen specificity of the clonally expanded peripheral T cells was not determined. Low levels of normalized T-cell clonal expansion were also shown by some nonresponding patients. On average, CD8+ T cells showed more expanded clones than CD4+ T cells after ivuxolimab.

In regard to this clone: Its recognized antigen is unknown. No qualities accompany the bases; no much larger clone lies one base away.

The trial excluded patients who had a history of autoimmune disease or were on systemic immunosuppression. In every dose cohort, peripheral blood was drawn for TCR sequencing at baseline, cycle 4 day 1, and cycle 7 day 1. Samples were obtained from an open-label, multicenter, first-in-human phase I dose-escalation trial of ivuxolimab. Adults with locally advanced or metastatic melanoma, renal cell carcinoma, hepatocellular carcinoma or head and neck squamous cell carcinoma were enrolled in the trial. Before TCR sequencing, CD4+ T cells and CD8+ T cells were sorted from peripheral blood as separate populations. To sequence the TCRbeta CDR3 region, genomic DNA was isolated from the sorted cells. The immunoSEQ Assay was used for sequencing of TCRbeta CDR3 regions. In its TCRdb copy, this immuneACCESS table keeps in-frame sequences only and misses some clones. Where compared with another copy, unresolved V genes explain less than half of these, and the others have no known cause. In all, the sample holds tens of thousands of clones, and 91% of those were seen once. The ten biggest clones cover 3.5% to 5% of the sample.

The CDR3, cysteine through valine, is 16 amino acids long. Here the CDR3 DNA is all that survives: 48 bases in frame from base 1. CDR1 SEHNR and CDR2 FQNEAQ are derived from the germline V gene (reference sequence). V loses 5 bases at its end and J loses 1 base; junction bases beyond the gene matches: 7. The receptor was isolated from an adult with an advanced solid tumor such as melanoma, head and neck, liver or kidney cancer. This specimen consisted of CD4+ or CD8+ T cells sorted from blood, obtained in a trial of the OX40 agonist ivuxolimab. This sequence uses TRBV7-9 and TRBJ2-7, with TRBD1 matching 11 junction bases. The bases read TGTGCCAGCAGCCGGACAGGGGGCAGGTCTTCCTACGAGCAGTACGTC. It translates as CASSRTGGRSSYEQYV.